This is a list of T cell receptor beta chains from one sample in a study of technical replicates of blood from several donors. TCRdb keeps only in-frame clones here, not all; method: immunoSEQ multiplex PCR. This table has around 70,000 clones, roughly 94% appearing once. The sequenced sample consisted of T cells isolated from PBMCs. The receptors come from a human donor in good health. The CDR3 runs from the conserved cysteine through the conserved F or W. Fields, in order: clone size, V gene, J gene, D gene, CDR3 DNA, CDR3 protein. D genes are given only for firm matches. Expanded clones are given a class, and other clones once, few, many or no size at all.

size: -
V: TRBV10-3
J: TRBJ2-2
D: TRBD2
DNA: TGTGCCATCAGTGAATCGGTAGCGGGAGGAATCGGGGAGCTGTTTTTT
CDR3: CAISESVAGGIGELFF

size: -
V: TRBV10-2
J: TRBJ2-7
D: -
DNA: TGCGCCAGCAGTGTCGACAGAGCCTACGAGCAGTACTTC
CDR3: CASSVDRAYEQYF

size: -
V: TRBV5-4
J: TRBJ1-2
D: -
DNA: TGTGCCAGCAGCTTGGGCCGCGCTGAGGGCTACACCTTC
CDR3: CASSLGRAEGYTF

size: -
V: TRBV28
J: TRBJ1-2
D: -
DNA: TGTGCCAGCAGTTTAGGGTTATACAGCCCTAACTATGGCTACACCTTC
CDR3: CASSLGLYSPNYGYTF

size: -
V: TRBV30
J: TRBJ2-1
D: TRBD2
DNA: TGTGCCTGGAGGAGGCGGGAGAGGAATGAGCAGTTCTTC
CDR3: CAWRRRERNEQFF

size: -
V: TRBV7-6
J: TRBJ1-5
D: -
DNA: TGTGCCAGCAGCCAAAATTCGGGTCAGGGCGATCAGCCCCAGCATTTT
CDR3: CASSQNSGQGDQPQHF

size: -
V: TRBV29-1
J: TRBJ2-1
D: TRBD1
DNA: TGCAGCGTCGGACAGGGGAGCGATGAGCAGTTCTTC
CDR3: CSVGQGSDEQFF

size: -
V: TRBV7-9
J: TRBJ2-7
D: TRBD1
DNA: TGTGCCAGCAGCTTCGGACAGGATCTCTACGAGCAGTACTTC
CDR3: CASSFGQDLYEQYF

size: -
V: TRBV4-1
J: TRBJ2-1
D: -
DNA: TGCGCCAGCAGCCAAGACACGGGAACCTACAATGAGCAGTTCTTC
CDR3: CASSQDTGTYNEQFF

size: few
V: TRBV9
J: TRBJ2-2
D: TRBD2
DNA: TGTGCCAGCAGCGGATCTCGGGACTACAAAAACACCGGGGAGCTGTTTTTT
CDR3: CASSGSRDYKNTGELFF

size: -
V: TRBV6-5
J: TRBJ1-1
D: TRBD1
DNA: TGTGCCAGCGGGGACAGGGCCGGGGACACTGAAGCTTTCTTT
CDR3: CASGDRAGDTEAFF

size: -
V: TRBV5-1
J: TRBJ2-5
D: -
DNA: TGCGCCAGCAGCTTGGCCACAGGAGAGGAGACCCAGTACTTC
CDR3: CASSLATGEETQYF

size: -
V: TRBV13
J: TRBJ2-7
D: TRBD2
DNA: TGTGCCAGCAGCCCGGGGGAGGGGCGGTACGAGCAGTACTTC
CDR3: CASSPGEGRYEQYF

size: -
V: TRBV29-1
J: TRBJ2-1
D: -
DNA: TGCAGCGTTGAAGAAAAGCGAAATGAGCAGTTCTTC
CDR3: CSVEEKRNEQFF

size: -
V: TRBV7-9
J: TRBJ2-3
D: -
DNA: TGTGCCAGCAGATTGACCTCTGGACACACAGATACGCAGTATTTT
CDR3: CASRLTSGHTDTQYF

size: once
V: TRBV5-4
J: TRBJ1-3
D: -
DNA: TGTGCCAGCAGCTTGCGGGGGGCGAGCGGAAACACCATATATTTT
CDR3: CASSLRGASGNTIYF

size: -
V: TRBV5-1
J: TRBJ2-1
D: TRBD1
DNA: TGCGCCAGCAGCTTGTCCCCCGGGACAGGAGCCTACAATGAGCAGTTCTTC
CDR3: CASSLSPGTGAYNEQFF

size: -
V: TRBV7-9
J: TRBJ1-1
D: TRBD1
DNA: TGTGCCAGCAGCCGGACAGGAGGAGCTTTCTTT
CDR3: CASSRTGGAFF

size: few
V: TRBV10-3
J: TRBJ2-7
D: -
DNA: TGTGCCATCAGTTTTTCACGGAGCTACGAGCAGTACTTC
CDR3: CAISFSRSYEQYF

size: -
V: TRBV27
J: TRBJ1-1
D: -
DNA: TGTGCCAGCAGTTTGAACAGGATGATTGAAGCTTTCTTT
CDR3: CASSLNRMIEAFF

size: -
V: TRBV7-3
J: TRBJ1-1
D: -
DNA: TGTGCCAGCAGCTTATTAGGGTACAGGAGTATGGGGATGAACACTGAAGCTTTCTTT
CDR3: CASSLLGYRSMGMNTEAFF

size: -
V: TRBV28
J: TRBJ1-1
D: -
DNA: TGTGCCAGCAGATTTGCGAGCACTGAAGCTTTCTTT
CDR3: CASRFASTEAFF

size: -
V: TRBV5-4
J: TRBJ1-2
D: -
DNA: TGTGCCAGCAGCTTGGGGCTTAACTATGGCTACACCTTC
CDR3: CASSLGLNYGYTF

size: -
V: TRBV28
J: TRBJ2-1
D: TRBD2
DNA: TGTGCCAGCAGGCTGCGGGGGGGCTCCTACAATGAGCAGTTCTTC
CDR3: CASRLRGGSYNEQFF

size: -
V: TRBV19
J: TRBJ2-7
D: -
DNA: TGTGCCACCGCAGACAGAAACTACGAGCAGTACTTC
CDR3: CATADRNYEQYF

size: -
V: TRBV7-2
J: TRBJ1-3
D: -
DNA: TGTGCCAGCAGCTTAGGAACGGTTGGAAACACCATATATTTT
CDR3: CASSLGTVGNTIYF

size: -
V: TRBV5-4
J: TRBJ2-2
D: -
DNA: TGTGCCAGCAGCCCGGACGGGACGAACACCGGGGAGCTGTTTTTT
CDR3: CASSPDGTNTGELFF